This note documents a single TCR beta chain sequence. This record belongs to a study of blood T cell repertoires in COVID-19. Study overall: From the United States, Italy and Spain came samples of acute and convalescent COVID-19. From T cells, B-cell-depleted T cells, or PBMCs came the material, which was cDNA or gDNA.

Original methodology: For nucleated cells, counts were estimated from reference gene primer amplification. TCRdb's table, derived via immunoSEQ multiplex PCR, lists solely in-frame clones and lacks some. V and J calls and clone size are those listed in that table; D and trimming were worked out from the DNA. The table lists 85,000 to 100,000 clones, about 86% of them singletons. CDR1 is MNHEY, CDR2 SMNVEV, per germline (reference sequence). The V gene end was trimmed by 9 bases and the J gene end by 6 bases; junction bases not matched to a gene: 3. The CDR3 totals 12 residues. The clonotype originates from a woman aged 60-75 years in a cohort sampled during active or convalescent COVID-19. Sequencing was performed on peripheral blood. This chain links TRBV27 with TRBJ2-7, with TRBD2 matching 12 bases. Written as DNA, the CDR3 is TGTGCCAGGACTAGCGGGAGTTGCGAGCAGTACTTC. Protein: CARTSGSCEQYF.